This T cell receptor (beta chain) is from a study of blood T cell repertoires in COVID-19. TCRdb keeps only in-frame clones here, not all; method: immunoSEQ multiplex PCR. The sample holds a few hundred thousand clones, 80% to 85% seen once. V was shortened by 2 bases and J by 0 bases, with 10 bases between the two germline ends. Per germline, CDR1 MNHNS and CDR2 SASEGT. The CDR3 has 16 amino acids. This TCR was recovered from a middle-aged woman who had recovered from COVID-19. This chain uses TRBV6-1 with TRBJ2-2; perhaps TRBD2 as D (5 bases). The sample consisted of peripheral blood. The CDR3 bases are TGTGCCAGCAGTGAATTGGGAGCAGCGAACACCGGGGAGCTGTTTTTT. Protein sequence: CASSELGAANTGELFF.